This T cell receptor (beta chain) was sequenced in a study of cytomegalovirus exposure and HLA in healthy donors. As for the study in general: The approximately 120 validation repertoires used the same platform as the 550 to 850 first-cohort repertoires (as reported by a later analysis).

The donors were in the roughly 130-subject validation cohort; that cohort was separate from the roughly 700-subject first cohort. The CDR3 is 14 residues long. Deletions cut 6 bases from V and 8 bases from J, with 19 bases between. The germline CDR1 and CDR2 sequences are MNHEY and SMNVEV (reference sequence). Clones were sequenced by immunoSEQ multiplex PCR, and TCRdb holds only the in-frame ones, with some missing. Counted here are approximately 120,000 clones, 89% occurring once; the ten biggest clones make up 2%. The table lists this clone with a few counts. Its target is unknown. General observations from the study: Cytomegalovirus association was listed for 150 or so TCR beta chains.

Sequencing input: PBMCs. The clonotype was recovered from a woman aged 18-29 years in good health and CMV-seronegative. J is TRBJ1-2 and V is TRBV27; D possibly corresponds to TRBD1 (5 bases). This CDR3 is CASRGAWGVEGYTF. DNA for the CDR3: TGTGCCAGCAGAGGCGCCTGGGGGGTCGAGGGCTACACCTTC.